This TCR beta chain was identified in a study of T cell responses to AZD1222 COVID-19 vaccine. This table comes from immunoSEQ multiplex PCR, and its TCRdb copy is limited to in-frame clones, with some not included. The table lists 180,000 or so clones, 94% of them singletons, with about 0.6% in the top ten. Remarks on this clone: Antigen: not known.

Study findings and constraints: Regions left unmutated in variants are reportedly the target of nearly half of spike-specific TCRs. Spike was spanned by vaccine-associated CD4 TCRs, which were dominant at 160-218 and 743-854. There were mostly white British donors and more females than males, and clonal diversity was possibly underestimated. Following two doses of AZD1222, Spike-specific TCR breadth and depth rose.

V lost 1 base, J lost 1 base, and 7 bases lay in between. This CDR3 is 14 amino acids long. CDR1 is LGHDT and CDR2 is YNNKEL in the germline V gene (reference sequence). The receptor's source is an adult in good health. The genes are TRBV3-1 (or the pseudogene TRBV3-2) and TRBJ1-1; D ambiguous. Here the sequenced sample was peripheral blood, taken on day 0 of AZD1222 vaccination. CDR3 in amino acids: CASSQAGRNTEAFF. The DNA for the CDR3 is TGTGCCAGCAGCCAAGCGGGCAGGAACACTGAAGCTTTCTTT.